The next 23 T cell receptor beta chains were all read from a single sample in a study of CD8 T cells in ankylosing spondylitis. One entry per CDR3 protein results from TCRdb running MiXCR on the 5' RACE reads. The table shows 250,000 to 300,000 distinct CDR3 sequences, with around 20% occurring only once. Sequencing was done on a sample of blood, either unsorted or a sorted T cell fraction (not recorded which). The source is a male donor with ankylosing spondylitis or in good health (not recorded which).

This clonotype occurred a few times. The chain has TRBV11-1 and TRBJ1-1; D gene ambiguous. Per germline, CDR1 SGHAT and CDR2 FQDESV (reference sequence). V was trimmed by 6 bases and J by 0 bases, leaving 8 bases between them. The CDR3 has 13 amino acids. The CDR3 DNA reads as TGTGCCAGCAGACGGACGGTGAACACTGAAGCTTTCTTT. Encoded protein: CASRRTVNTEAFF.

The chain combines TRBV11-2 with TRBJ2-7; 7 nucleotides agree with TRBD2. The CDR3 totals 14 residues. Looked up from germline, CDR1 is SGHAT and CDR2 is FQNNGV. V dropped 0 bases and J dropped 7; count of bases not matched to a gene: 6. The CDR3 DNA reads TGTGCCAGCAGCTTAGAACTACCCGGGGGGGAGCAGTACGTC. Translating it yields CASSLELPGGEQYV.

Written as DNA, the CDR3 is TGCGCCAGCAGCTTCCCCGGGCTTGGGCAGTTCTTC. It specifies CASSFPGLGQFF. This chain uses TRBV5-1 with TRBJ2-1; unclear D gene. V lost 2 bases to trimming and J lost 12 bases, with 12 bases between them. This CDR3 has 12 residues. Looked up from germline, CDR1 is SGHRS and CDR2 is YFSETQ.

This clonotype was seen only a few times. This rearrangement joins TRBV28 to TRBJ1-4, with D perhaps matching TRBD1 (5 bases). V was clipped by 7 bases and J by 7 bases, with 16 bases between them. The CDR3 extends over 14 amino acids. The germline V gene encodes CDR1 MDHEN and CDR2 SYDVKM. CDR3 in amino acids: CASTRGPRGEKLFF. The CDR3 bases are TGTGCCAGCACTCGGGGCCCTCGGGGTGAAAAACTGTTTTTT.

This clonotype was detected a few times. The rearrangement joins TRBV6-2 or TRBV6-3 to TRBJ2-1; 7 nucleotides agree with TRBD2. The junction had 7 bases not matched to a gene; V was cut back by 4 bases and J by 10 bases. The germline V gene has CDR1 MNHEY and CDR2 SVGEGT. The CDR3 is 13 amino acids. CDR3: CASSSIGLVEQFF. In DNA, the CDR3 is TGTGCCAGCAGTTCCATCGGACTAGTGGAGCAGTTCTTC.

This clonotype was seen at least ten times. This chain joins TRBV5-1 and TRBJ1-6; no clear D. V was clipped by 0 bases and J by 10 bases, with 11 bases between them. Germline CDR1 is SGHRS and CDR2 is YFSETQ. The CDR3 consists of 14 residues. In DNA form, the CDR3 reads TGCGCCAGCAGCTTGGATCTAACCTTGTCACCCCTCCACTTT. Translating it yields CASSLDLTLSPLHF.

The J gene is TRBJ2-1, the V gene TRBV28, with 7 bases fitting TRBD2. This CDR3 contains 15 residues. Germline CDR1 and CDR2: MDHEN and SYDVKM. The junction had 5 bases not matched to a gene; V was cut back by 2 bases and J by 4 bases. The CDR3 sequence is CASSLGGEEYNEQFF. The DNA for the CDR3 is TGTGCCAGCAGTTTAGGGGGGGAAGAATACAATGAGCAGTTCTTC.

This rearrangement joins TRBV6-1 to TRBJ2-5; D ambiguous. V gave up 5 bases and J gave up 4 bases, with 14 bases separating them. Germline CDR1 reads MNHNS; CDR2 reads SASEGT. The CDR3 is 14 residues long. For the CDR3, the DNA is TGTGCCAGCAGTAAACCAGGACCCCCAGAGACCCAGTACTTC. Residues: CASSKPGPPETQYF.

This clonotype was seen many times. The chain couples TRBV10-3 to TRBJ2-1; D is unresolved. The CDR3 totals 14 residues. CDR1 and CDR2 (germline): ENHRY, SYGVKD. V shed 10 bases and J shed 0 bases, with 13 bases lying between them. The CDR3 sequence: CATQLDGSYNEQFF. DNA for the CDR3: TGTGCCACGCAGCTCGACGGCTCCTACAATGAGCAGTTCTTC.

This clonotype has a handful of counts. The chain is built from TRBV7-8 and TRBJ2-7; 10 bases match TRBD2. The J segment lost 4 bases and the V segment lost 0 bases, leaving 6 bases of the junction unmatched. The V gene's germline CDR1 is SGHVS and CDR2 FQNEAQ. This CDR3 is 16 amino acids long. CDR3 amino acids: CASSLALAGDFYEQYV. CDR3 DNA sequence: TGTGCCAGCAGCTTAGCCCTAGCGGGAGATTTTTACGAGCAGTACGTC.

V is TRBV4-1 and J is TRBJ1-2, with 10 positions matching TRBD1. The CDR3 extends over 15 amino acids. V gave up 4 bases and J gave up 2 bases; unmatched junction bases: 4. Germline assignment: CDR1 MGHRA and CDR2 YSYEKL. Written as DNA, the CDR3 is TGCGCCAGCAGCCGGGACAGGGGCCTGAACTATGGCTACACCTTC. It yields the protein CASSRDRGLNYGYTF.

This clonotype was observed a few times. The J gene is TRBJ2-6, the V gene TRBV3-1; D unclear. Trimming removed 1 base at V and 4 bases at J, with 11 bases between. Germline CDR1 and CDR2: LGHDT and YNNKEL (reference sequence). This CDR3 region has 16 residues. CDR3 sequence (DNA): TGTGCCAGCAGCCAAGTTCAGCCTCTGGGGGCCAACGTCCTGACTTTC. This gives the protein CASSQVQPLGANVLTF.

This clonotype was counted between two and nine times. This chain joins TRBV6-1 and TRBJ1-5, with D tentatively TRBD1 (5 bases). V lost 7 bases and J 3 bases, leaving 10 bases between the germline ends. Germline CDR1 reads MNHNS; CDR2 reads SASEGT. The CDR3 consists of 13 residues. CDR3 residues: CASTRDPNQPQHF. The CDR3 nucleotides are TGTGCCAGCACCCGGGACCCCAATCAGCCCCAGCATTTT.

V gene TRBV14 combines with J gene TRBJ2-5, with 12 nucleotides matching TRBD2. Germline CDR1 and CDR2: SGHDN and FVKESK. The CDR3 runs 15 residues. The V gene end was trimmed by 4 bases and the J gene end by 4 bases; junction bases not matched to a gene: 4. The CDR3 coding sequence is TGTGCCAGCAGCCGACTAGCGGGGGAAGCAGAGACCCAGTACTTC. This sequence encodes CASSRLAGEAETQYF.

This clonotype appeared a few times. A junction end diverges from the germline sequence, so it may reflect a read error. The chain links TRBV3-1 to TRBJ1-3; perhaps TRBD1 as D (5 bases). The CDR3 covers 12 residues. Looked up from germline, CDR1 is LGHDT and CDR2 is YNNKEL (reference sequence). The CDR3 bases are TGTGCCAGCAGCCAAGAGCCGGGACGGTCCTTCTTT. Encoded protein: CASSQEPGRSFF.

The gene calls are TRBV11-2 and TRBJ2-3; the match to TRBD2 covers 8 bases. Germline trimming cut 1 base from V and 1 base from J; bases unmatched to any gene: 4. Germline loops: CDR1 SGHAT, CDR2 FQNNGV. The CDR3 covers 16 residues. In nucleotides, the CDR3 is TGTGCCAGCAGCTTAGGATGGCGGGGGGGCACAGATACGCAGTATTTT. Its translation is CASSLGWRGGTDTQYF.

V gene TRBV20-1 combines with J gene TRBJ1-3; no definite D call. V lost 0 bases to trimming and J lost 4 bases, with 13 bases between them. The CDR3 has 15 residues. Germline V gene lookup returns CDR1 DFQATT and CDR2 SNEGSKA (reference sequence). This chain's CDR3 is CSARDGEGMGNTIYF. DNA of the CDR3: TGCAGTGCTAGAGATGGGGAAGGGATGGGAAACACCATATATTTT.

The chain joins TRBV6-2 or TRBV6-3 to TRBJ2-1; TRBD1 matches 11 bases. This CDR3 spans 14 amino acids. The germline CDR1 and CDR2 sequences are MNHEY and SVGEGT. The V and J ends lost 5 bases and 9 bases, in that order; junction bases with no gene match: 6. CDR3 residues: CASSLQGQGGEQFF. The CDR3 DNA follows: TGTGCCAGCAGTCTCCAGGGACAGGGGGGTGAGCAGTTCTTC.

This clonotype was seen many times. The CDR3 nucleotides are TGTGCCAGCAGTACCCGGGACTTCCCCTACAATGAGCAGTTCTTC. Translation: CASSTRDFPYNEQFF. The chain couples TRBV6-1 to TRBJ2-1; a weak D match, TRBD2 (6 bases). The length of the CDR3 is 15 residues. The ends were cut back, 5 bases at V and 2 bases at J, with 13 bases in the middle. Germline V gene data show CDR1 as MNHNS and CDR2 as SASEGT.

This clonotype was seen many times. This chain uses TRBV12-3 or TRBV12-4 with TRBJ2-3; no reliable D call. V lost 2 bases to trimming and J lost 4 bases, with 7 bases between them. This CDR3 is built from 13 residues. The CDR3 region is CASSLFDPDTQYF. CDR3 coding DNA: TGTGCCAGCAGTTTATTCGATCCAGATACGCAGTATTTT.

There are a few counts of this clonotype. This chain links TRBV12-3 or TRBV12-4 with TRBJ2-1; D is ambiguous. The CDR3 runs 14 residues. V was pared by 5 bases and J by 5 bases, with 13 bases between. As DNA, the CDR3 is TGTGCCAGCAGTCTCACAGCAGCTCACAATGAGCAGTTCTTC. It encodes CASSLTAAHNEQFF.

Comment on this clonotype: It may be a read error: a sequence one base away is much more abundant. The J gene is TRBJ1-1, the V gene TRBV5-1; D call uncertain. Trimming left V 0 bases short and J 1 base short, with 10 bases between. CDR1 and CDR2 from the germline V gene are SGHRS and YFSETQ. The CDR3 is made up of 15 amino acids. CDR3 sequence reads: CASSLDAMGNTEAFF. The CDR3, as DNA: TGCGCCAGCAGCTTGGACGCGATGGGGAACACTGAAGCTTTCTTT.

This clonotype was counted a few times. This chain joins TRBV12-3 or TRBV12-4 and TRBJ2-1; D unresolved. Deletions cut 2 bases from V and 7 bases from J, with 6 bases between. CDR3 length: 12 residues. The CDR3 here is CASSLLRNEQFF. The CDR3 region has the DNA TGTGCCAGCAGTTTATTAAGAAATGAGCAGTTCTTC.